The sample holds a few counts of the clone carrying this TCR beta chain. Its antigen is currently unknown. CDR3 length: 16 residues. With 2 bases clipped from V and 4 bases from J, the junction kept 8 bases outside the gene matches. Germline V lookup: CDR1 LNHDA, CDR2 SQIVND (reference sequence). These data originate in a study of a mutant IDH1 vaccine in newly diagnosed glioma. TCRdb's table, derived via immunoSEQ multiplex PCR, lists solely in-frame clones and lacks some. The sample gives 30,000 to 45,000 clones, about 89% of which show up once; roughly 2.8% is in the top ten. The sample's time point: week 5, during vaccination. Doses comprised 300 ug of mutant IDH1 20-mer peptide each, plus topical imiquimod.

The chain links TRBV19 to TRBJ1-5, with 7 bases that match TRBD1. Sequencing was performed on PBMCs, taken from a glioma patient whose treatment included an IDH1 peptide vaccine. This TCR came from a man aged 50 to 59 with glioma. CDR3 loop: CASSITSQGRNQPQHF. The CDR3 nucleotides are TGTGCCAGTAGTATAACCTCACAGGGGCGTAATCAGCCCCAGCATTTT.